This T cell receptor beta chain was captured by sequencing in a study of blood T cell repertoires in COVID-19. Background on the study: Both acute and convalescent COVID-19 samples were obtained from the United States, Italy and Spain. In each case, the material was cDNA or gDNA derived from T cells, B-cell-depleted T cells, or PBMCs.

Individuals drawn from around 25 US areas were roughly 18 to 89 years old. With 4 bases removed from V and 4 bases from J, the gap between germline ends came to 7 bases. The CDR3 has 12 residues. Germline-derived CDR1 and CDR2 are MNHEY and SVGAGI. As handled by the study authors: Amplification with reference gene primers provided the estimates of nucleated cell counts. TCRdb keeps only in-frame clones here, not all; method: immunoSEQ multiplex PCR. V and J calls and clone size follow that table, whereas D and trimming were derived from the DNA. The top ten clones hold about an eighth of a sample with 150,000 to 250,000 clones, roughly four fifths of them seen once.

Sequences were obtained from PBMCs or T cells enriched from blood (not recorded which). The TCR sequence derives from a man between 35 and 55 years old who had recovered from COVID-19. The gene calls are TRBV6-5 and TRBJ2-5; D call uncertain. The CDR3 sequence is CASSSPSETQYF. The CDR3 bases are TGTGCCAGCAGTTCCCCGTCAGAGACCCAGTACTTC.